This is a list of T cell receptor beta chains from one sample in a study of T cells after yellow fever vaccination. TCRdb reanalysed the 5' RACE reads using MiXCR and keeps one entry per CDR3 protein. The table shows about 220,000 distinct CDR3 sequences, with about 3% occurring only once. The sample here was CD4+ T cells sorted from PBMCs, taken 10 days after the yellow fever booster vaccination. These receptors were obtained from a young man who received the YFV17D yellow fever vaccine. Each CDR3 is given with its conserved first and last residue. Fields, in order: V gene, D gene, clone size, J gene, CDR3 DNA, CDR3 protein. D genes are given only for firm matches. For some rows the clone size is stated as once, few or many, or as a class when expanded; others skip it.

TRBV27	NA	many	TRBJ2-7	TGTGCCAGCAGTACGCGCCGCGGAAGGGCTTACGAGCAGTACTTC	CASSTRRGRAYEQYF
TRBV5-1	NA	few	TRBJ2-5	TGCGCCAGCAGCTTGGCCGACAGCCAAGGGGAGACCCAGTACTTC	CASSLADSQGETQYF
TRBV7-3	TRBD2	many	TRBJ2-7	TGTGCCAGCAGCTCCCACCGGGGGGACTACGAGCAGTACTTC	CASSSHRGDYEQYF
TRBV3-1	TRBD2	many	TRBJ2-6	TGTGCCAGCAGCCCCCCGGGAGGGGGACGTGGGGCCAACGTCCTGACTTTC	CASSPPGGGRGANVLTF
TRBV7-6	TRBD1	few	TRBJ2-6	TGTGCCAGCAGATCCGGGACAGGGGGCGTCCTGACTTTC	CASRSGTGGVLTF
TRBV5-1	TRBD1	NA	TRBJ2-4	TGCGCCAGCAGCCGGGACAGAGTAGCCAAAAACATTCAGTACTTC	CASSRDRVAKNIQYF
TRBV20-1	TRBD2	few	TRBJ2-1	TGCAGTGCTGAGCTTTATAGCGGGGAGGACGATGAGCAGTTCTTC	CSAELYSGEDDEQFF
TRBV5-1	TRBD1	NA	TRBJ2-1	TGCGCCAGCAGCTTTGGGACAGGGCACAATGAGCAGTTCTTC	CASSFGTGHNEQFF
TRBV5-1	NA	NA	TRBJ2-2	TGCGCCAGCAGGCGAAGAACAGGGAACACCGGGGAGCTGTTTTTT	CASRRRTGNTGELFF
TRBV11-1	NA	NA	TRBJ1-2	TGTGCCAGCAGCTTAGGACCGCACTATGGCTACACCTTC	CASSLGPHYGYTF
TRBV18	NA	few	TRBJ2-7	TGTGCCAGCTCACCCGGGGCCGGCCCCTACGAGCAGTACTTC	CASSPGAGPYEQYF
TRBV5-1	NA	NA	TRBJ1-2	TGCGCCAGCAGCTTGGCAACAGGGCTTCTGGGTGGCTACACCTTC	CASSLATGLLGGYTF
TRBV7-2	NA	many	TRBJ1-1	TGTGCCAGCAGCCGCGGGGGGATGAACACTGAAGCTTTCTTT	CASSRGGMNTEAFF
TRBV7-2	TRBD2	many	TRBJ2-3	TGTGCCAGCAGCTTAGATCGCGGGGGAGATACGCAGTATTTT	CASSLDRGGDTQYF
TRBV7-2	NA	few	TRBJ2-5	TGTGCCAGCAGCCGGAGTCAAGAGACCCAGTACTTC	CASSRSQETQYF
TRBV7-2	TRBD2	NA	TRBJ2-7	TGTGCCAGCAGCCGCCAAATCGGTGGACTAGCGGGCTCGAGCTCCTACGAGCAGTACTTC	CASSRQIGGLAGSSSYEQYF
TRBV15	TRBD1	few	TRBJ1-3	TGTGCCACCAGCAGACGGACAGGGGTGTTGAACACCATATATTTT	CATSRRTGVLNTIYF
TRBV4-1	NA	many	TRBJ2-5	TGCGCCAGCAGCCAAGTGGCGGGAGAGACCCAGTACTTC	CASSQVAGETQYF
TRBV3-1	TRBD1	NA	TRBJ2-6	TGTGCCAGCAGCCCACGACAGGGTTCCACTGGGGCCAACGTCCTGACTTTC	CASSPRQGSTGANVLTF
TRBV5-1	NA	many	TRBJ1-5	TGCGCCAGCAGCTTGGGGCCAGGGATACTTTCCGGCAATCAGCCCCAGCATTTT	CASSLGPGILSGNQPQHF
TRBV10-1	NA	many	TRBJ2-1	TGCGCCAGCAGAGTCATAGCAAGGGGACACAATGAGCAGTTCTTC	CASRVIARGHNEQFF
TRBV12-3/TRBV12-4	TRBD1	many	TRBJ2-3	TGTGCCAGCAGAGTGACAGGGAGCACAGATACGCAGTATTTT	CASRVTGSTDTQYF
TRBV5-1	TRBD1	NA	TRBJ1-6	TGCGCCAGCAGCGGCGCAGGGGGTAATTCACCCCTCCACTTT	CASSGAGGNSPLHF
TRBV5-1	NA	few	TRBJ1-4	TGCGCCAGCCACAGGGAAGGTGAAAAACTGTTTTTT	CASHREGEKLFF
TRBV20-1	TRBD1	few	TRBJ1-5	TGCAGTGCTAGAGATTTACAGGGGGCGACTCAGCCCCAGCATTTT	CSARDLQGATQPQHF
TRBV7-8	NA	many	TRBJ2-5	TGTGCCAGCAGCCCTAACCGGGACTCCCGGGGGGAGACCCAGTACTTC	CASSPNRDSRGETQYF
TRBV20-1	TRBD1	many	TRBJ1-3	TGCAGTGCTTTACCCCGGGACAGTGGAAACACCATATATTTT	CSALPRDSGNTIYF
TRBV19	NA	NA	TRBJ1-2	TGTGCCAGTAGTATAGATCAACATGGCTACACCTTC	CASSIDQHGYTF
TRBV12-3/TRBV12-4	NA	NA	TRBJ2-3	TGTGCCAGCAGTTTCGCGGCGGGTCGCACAGATACGCAGTATTTT	CASSFAAGRTDTQYF
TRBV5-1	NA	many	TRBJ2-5	TGTGCCAGCAGCCTACAAGAGACCCAGTACTTC	CASSLQETQYF